This record looks at one TCR beta chain sequence and its context. Which antigen it targets is not known. The input lacks base qualities; no much larger clone sits a single base away. The CDR3 spans 16 residues, from the cysteine through the phenylalanine. The entry retains the CDR3 DNA only, 48 bases that are in frame from base 1. Trimming takes 3 bases off V and 4 bases off J; junction bases not matched to a gene: 8. The germline V gene encodes CDR1 SGHRS and CDR2 YFSETQ. Every donor in the study was a healthy Caucasian. Three pairs of female monozygotic twins, all aged roughly 18 to 29 years, were included in the twin cohort. Positive isolation kits from Invitrogen were used to isolate CD4+ and CD8+ T cell populations. Libraries were prepared through 5' RACE. TCRdb lists the instrument as Illumina HiSeq 2000. Template switching introduced a universal primer binding site; the final cDNA contained a unique molecular identifier, enabling accurate counting of TCR cDNA molecules. First-strand cDNA for TCR alpha and beta chains was synthesized from specific primers in the conserved constant-segment region. Each cDNA library was double barcoded, with a SMART-Mk sample barcode plus Illumina barcodes, to control for contamination. TruSeq adapter sequences and Illumina sample barcodes were added in two successive PCR steps. TCR alpha and beta cDNA libraries were sequenced on the Illumina HiSeq platform with custom primers. The published analysis was carried out like this. MiGEC processed the raw reads to extract unique molecular identifiers, while MiXCR was used to determine the CDR3 positions. For each individual, recombination models were inferred using an EM algorithm with the repgenHMM and IGoR tools. Shared clonotypes were analyzed with the tcR package in R, and sharing was normalized by the product of cloneset sizes. To study raw recombination without the effects of thymic and clonal selection, out-of-frame nonproductive sequences were analyzed. The public reads were quality trimmed at Q25 with fastp and then assembled into clones with MiXCR by TCRdb, keeping productive beta chains. Duplicate CDR3 protein sequences are folded into a single record with the most common DNA and genes. TCRdb's processing, not the authors' own work, is the source of the V and J calls. The sample table holds fewer than 550,000 distinct CDR3 sequences, of which 13% to 15% were seen once. About 0.47% of the sample is taken by the ten largest.

These data come from a study of identical twins (dated by TCRdb to between 2015 and 2016). Study-wide context: To test whether fetal clonotypes persist, this study deep-sequenced TCR alpha and beta repertoires from monozygotic twins, from unrelated adults of various ages, and from cord blood. To rule out contamination, the twin experiments were replicated at different times with different library preparation protocols.

Summary of the overall study and its limitations: Recombination models systematically underestimated out-of-frame TCR alpha sharing in monozygotic twins but agreed with sharing between unrelated individuals. Fewer insertions were carried by abundant cord blood beta clonotypes, a similar but weaker trend appeared in young adult naive repertoires, and no such trend appeared in memory repertoires. Because the same donors could not be followed over many years, conclusions were based on cross-sectional statistical analysis. Invariant T cells such as MAIT and iNKT could partly confound zero-insertion analyses, though diverse VJ usage argued against this for most clonotypes. Excess twin sharing in beta out-of-frame sequences was weaker because fewer shared sequences lowered the signal-to-noise ratio. Out-of-frame TCR alpha sequences shared between twins showed an excess of low generation-probability sequences compared with coincidental sharing between unrelated individuals.

Separately, the same data were catalogued under a study of yellow fever vaccine responses in identical twins. As noted in the second study: The authors reported that the T cell response to vaccination in identical twins appeared partly convergent and partly personalized. The study precisely tracked vaccine-responding T cell clones in identical twins.

The sequence was obtained from a woman aged 18-35 years in good health. The chain joins TRBV5-1 to TRBJ2-3; TRBD1 lines up with 10 middle nucleotides. Sequenced sample: CD4+ T cells sorted from blood. The DNA reads as follows: TGCGCCAGCAGCTCTGCGACAGGGGGCTGGGCAGATACGCAGTATTTT. The translation is CASSSATGGWADTQYF.